The entry below gives a single T cell receptor (beta chain) sequence along with its context. Antigen unknown. The junction departs from the called germline gene at one end, perhaps through a read error. The cDNA had a unique molecular identifier and a template-switch universal primer site. TCRdb reanalysed the 5' RACE reads using MiXCR and keeps one entry per CDR3 protein. Of 1,800,000 or so distinct CDR3 sequences in the sample, around a third were seen once. This sample was taken from a study of identical twins. Findings and caveats of the study: For out-of-frame beta sequences, excess twin sharing was weaker. Zero-insertion findings could be partly confounded by invariant cells (MAIT and iNKT cells).

In every case, the donor was a healthy Caucasian. The CDR3 sequence is 16 residues long. Per germline, CDR1 SEHNR and CDR2 FQNEAQ (reference sequence). The specimen was cord blood. The chain carries TRBV7-9 and TRBJ2-1; 11 positions match TRBD2. The receptor's source is a newborn girl in good health. The DNA of the CDR3 is TGTGCCAGCAGCCCCCTAGCGGGAGGACACTACAATGAGCGGTTCTTC. It encodes CASSPLAGGHYNERFF.